These 28 T cell receptor beta chains share one sample of origin, sequenced in a study of cytomegalovirus exposure and HLA in healthy donors. Primers for the PCR totalled 60 Vbeta and 13 Jbeta. Measured with immunoSEQ multiplex PCR; TCRdb has only the in-frame clones, and not every one. The sample includes tens of thousands of clones, approximately 52% seen only once; the top ten take 10% to 15%. Sequenced material: PBMCs. These receptors came from a human donor in good health.

By sample share, this clone is medium-sized. V gene TRBV18 combines with J gene TRBJ1-2; D is ambiguous. Germline V gives CDR1 KGHSH, CDR2 LQKENI. Trimming cost V 3 bases and J 1 base, with 12 bases left between them. CDR3 length equals 15 residues. The CDR3 sequence is CASSPRLAGNYGYTF. The CDR3 DNA follows: TGTGCCAGCTCACCCCGGTTAGCGGGTAACTATGGCTACACCTTC. The variable domain in full, with the rest retrieved from reference TRBV18 and TRBJ1-2, is NAGVMQNPRHLVRRRGQEARLRCSPMKGHSHVYWYRQLPEEGLKFMVYLQKENIIDESGMPKERFSAEFPKEGPSILRIQQVVRGDSAAYFCASSPRLAGNYGYTFGSGTRLTVV.

This clone was detected a few times. The chain carries TRBV29-1 and TRBJ2-5, with TRBD1 identical over 7 bases. The CDR3 totals 12 residues. Germline CDR1 and CDR2: SQVTM and ANQGSEA. V lost 7 bases to trimming and J lost 4 bases; unmatched junction nucleotides: 6. CDR3 nucleotide sequence: TGCAGCGCAAGAGGGGGCCCAGAGACCCAGTACTTC. Translation: CSARGGPETQYF.

This clone was seen a few times. The chain combines TRBV6-4 with TRBJ1-1; TRBD1 might be the D (6 bases). There are 15 residues in the CDR3. Germline lookup yields CDR1 MRHNA and CDR2 SNTAGT. Deletions cut 9 bases from V and 1 base from J, with 18 bases between. CDR3 amino acids: CASQPEGGKNTEAFF. The CDR3 nucleotides read TGTGCCAGTCAACCCGAGGGGGGGAAGAACACTGAAGCTTTCTTT.

As concerns this clone: The junction departs from the called germline gene at one end, perhaps through a read error. The chain joins TRBV7-9 to TRBJ1-2; 10 nucleotides line up with TRBD1. The germline CDR1 and CDR2 sequences are SEHNR and FQNEAQ (reference sequence). CDR3 size: 14 residues. The CDR3 loop is CASSLRDIGQGVSF. The CDR3, as DNA: TGTGCCAGCAGCTTGCGAGATATCGGACAGGGGGTTTCCTTC.

This clone has a handful of counts. The V call is TRBV27, the J call TRBJ2-7, with D possibly matching TRBD1 (6 bases). Trimming shortened V by 9 bases and J by 7 bases, and 16 bases separated the two germline ends. Germline CDR1 is MNHEY and CDR2 is SMNVEV (reference sequence). The CDR3 extends over 12 amino acids. CDR3 sequence (DNA): TGTGCCAGGAGAATGACAGGAGGTGAGCAGTACTTC. Translating gives CARRMTGGEQYF.

A few counts support this clone. The chain combines TRBV19 with TRBJ2-7; 8 bases agree with TRBD1. With 4 bases clipped from V and 7 bases from J, the junction kept 12 bases outside the gene matches. Germline V gene lookup returns CDR1 LNHDA and CDR2 SQIVND (reference sequence). The CDR3 runs to 15 residues. CDR3 in amino acids: CASSTPGQGLWEQYF. The CDR3 DNA reads as TGTGCCAGTAGTACCCCAGGACAGGGTTTGTGGGAGCAGTACTTC.

This chain links TRBV30 with TRBJ2-3, with 8 positions matching TRBD1. The CDR3 covers 13 residues. Per the germline V gene, CDR1 is GTSNPN and CDR2 is SVGIG (reference sequence). After removal of 5 bases from V and 6 bases from J, the junction contained 7 bases not matched to a gene. The CDR3 here is CAWGQGAGDTQYF. The CDR3 nucleotides are TGTGCCTGGGGTCAGGGGGCTGGGGATACGCAGTATTTT.

The table lists this clone with a few counts. This chain uses TRBV7-9 with TRBJ1-2; 10 bases match TRBD1. There are 19 residues in the CDR3. Germline lookup yields CDR1 SEHNR and CDR2 FQNEAQ (reference sequence). Losses at the gene ends were 2 bases for V and 3 bases for J; bases not matched to a gene: 15. The CDR3 loop reads CASSLSRRDRGPHYYGYTF. The DNA for the CDR3 is TGTGCCAGCAGCTTATCACGCCGGGACAGGGGTCCTCATTACTATGGCTACACCTTC.

For the CDR3, the DNA is TGTGCCAGCAGCGTAGGGGGGGGCGGTGAGCAGTTCTTC. It yields the protein CASSVGGGGEQFF. The chain is built from TRBV9 and TRBJ2-1; possibly TRBD2 for D (7 bases). The CDR3 contains 13 residues. Trimming left V 0 bases short and J 9 bases short, with 10 bases between. The germline V gene has CDR1 SGDLS and CDR2 YYNGEE.

The chain combines TRBV5-6 with TRBJ1-3, with 7 bases identical to TRBD1. With V trimmed by 4 bases and J by 0 bases, 7 bases remained unmatched. CDR1 and CDR2 (germline): SGHDT, YYEEEE. The CDR3 loop spans 16 amino acids. The chain's CDR3 is CASSLGQVSSGNTIYF. CDR3 in DNA: TGTGCCAGCAGCCTAGGACAGGTCAGCTCTGGAAACACCATATATTTT.

Only a few counts were recorded for this clone. The chain recombines TRBV6-5 with TRBJ2-7, with 11 bases that match TRBD1. The CDR3 contains 15 residues. With 6 bases clipped from V and 6 bases from J, the junction kept 10 bases outside the gene matches. CDR1 and CDR2 from the germline V gene are MNHEY and SVGAGI. The CDR3 DNA reads TGTGCCAGCAGGCCTACCGGGACAGGGGGAATCGAGCAGTACTTC. Its translation is CASRPTGTGGIEQYF.

The rearrangement links TRBV7-9 to TRBJ2-5; D unresolved. The V end was cut by 1 base, the J end by 11 bases, with 14 bases between. This CDR3 has 13 amino acids. CDR1 and CDR2 (germline): SEHNR, FQNEAQ (reference sequence). CDR3 protein: CASSLELLKEQYF. The CDR3 region has the DNA TGTGCCAGCAGCTTAGAACTGTTGAAGGAGCAGTACTTC.

The chain recombines TRBV9 with TRBJ2-3; 7 nucleotides line up with TRBD1. CDR1 SGDLS and CDR2 YYNGEE come from the germline V gene. J lost 3 bases, V lost 0 bases, and 4 bases had no gene match. This CDR3 is built from 15 residues. In DNA, the CDR3 is TGTGCCAGCAGCGTAGAGGGGGCTTCGACAGATACGCAGTATTTT. Its translation: CASSVEGASTDTQYF.

The J gene is TRBJ1-2, the V gene TRBV19; 7 positions agree with TRBD1. The CDR3 loop spans 16 amino acids. The trim removed 3 bases at V and 2 bases at J, leaving 9 bases unmatched. Germline values: CDR1 LNHDA, CDR2 SQIVND (reference sequence). For the CDR3, the DNA is TGTGCCAGTAGTATCGACAGGGCCCGGGCAAACTATGGCTACACCTTC. Its translation: CASSIDRARANYGYTF.

The rearrangement uses TRBV6-1 and TRBJ1-4; possibly TRBD1 for D (5 bases). V gave up 4 bases and J gave up 3 bases, with 15 bases separating them. Germline CDR1 MNHNS, CDR2 SASEGT. This CDR3 region has 16 residues. CDR3 residues: CASSVGQGSANEKLFF. The CDR3 coding sequence is TGTGCCAGCAGTGTGGGTCAGGGATCAGCTAATGAAAAACTGTTTTTT.

In its sample, this clone was seen a few times. The gene calls are TRBV4-1 and TRBJ1-1; 10 bases agree with TRBD1. CDR3 size: 15 residues. The V gene's germline CDR1 is MGHRA and CDR2 YSYEKL. V lost 2 bases and J lost 3; bases outside the gene matches: 3. The CDR3 DNA sequence: TGCGCCAGCAGCCAACAGGACAGGGGGTACACTGAAGCTTTCTTT. It encodes CASSQQDRGYTEAFF.

This clone was observed a handful of times. The chain couples TRBV7-9 to TRBJ1-1, with unresolved D. Germline V gene sequence: CDR1 SEHNR, CDR2 FQNEAQ (reference sequence). CDR3 length: 12 amino acids. The V end lost 8 bases, the J end lost 1 base, and 8 bases lay between the germline ends. CDR3 amino acids: CASGRQNTEAFF. As DNA, the CDR3 is TGTGCCAGCGGGAGACAGAACACTGAAGCTTTCTTT.

A single count supports this clone. The junction does not match germline at one end; this may be a read error. The V gene is TRBV16, the J gene TRBJ1-2; 11 bases align to TRBD1. From germline, CDR1 is KGHSY and CDR2 FQNENV. There are 17 residues in the CDR3. The chain's CDR3 is CASSQSTGTGGNYGYPF. The CDR3 nucleotides are TGTGCCAGCAGCCAATCCACCGGGACAGGGGGGAACTATGGCTACCCCTTC.

The V gene is TRBV21-1, the J gene TRBJ1-1; TRBD1, the table's D call, was not compared with the DNA. TRBV21-1 is recorded as a pseudogene. This CDR3 comprises 17 residues. CDR3 amino acids: CASSKALKTRSGTEAFF. The CDR3 DNA follows: TGTGCCAGCAGCAAAGCGCTTAAGACACGAAGTGGCACTGAAGCTTTCTTT.

This clone was seen a handful of times. The chain uses TRBV5-1 and TRBJ2-5; 8 nucleotides match TRBD1. CDR1 SGHRS and CDR2 YFSETQ come from the germline V gene. The CDR3 has 16 residues. V lost 0 bases, J lost 1 base, and 5 bases stayed unmatched. The CDR3 loop reads CASSLGGQGVQETQYF. The CDR3 region has the DNA TGCGCCAGCAGCTTGGGAGGACAGGGTGTCCAAGAGACCCAGTACTTC.

In its sample, this clone was seen a few times. The chain links TRBV19 to TRBJ2-7, with D maybe TRBD2 (5 bases). Trimming removed 5 bases from V and 0 bases from J, with 14 bases in between. CDR3 size: 15 residues. CDR1 LNHDA and CDR2 SQIVND come from the germline V gene (reference sequence). CDR3 loop: CASSYQFGDSYEQYF. Here the CDR3 DNA reads TGTGCCAGTAGTTACCAGTTCGGGGACTCCTACGAGCAGTACTTC.

The rearrangement links TRBV7-9 to TRBJ2-2, with TRBD2 identical over 12 bases. This CDR3 is 17 amino acids long. Germline V lookup: CDR1 SEHNR, CDR2 FQNEAQ (reference sequence). The V and J ends lost 6 bases and 4 bases, in that order; junction bases with no gene match: 9. In nucleotides, the CDR3 is TGTGCCAGCAGATCCCGGAGACTAGCGGGGGTCACCGGGGAGCTGTTTTTT. Protein sequence: CASRSRRLAGVTGELFF.

Turning to this clone: Because the CDR3's place on the DNA is in doubt, the DNA is left out and the CDR3 is given as listed by TCRdb. The chain employs TRBV2 and TRBJ2-2; TRBD1 is taken as the D call from the table, unchecked against the DNA. The CDR3 totals 15 residues, both ends included. Germline CDR1 SNHLY, CDR2 FYNNEI. The chain's CDR3 is CASSSSGQNTGELFF.

The CDR3 region has the DNA TGTGCCAGCAGCCTAACGAACACCGGGGAGCTGTTTTTT. Protein product: CASSLTNTGELFF. The V gene is TRBV9, the J gene TRBJ2-2; D is unclear. V lost 4 bases to trimming and J lost 0 bases, with 4 bases between them. CDR1 and CDR2 from the germline V gene are SGDLS and YYNGEE. The CDR3 totals 13 residues.

V and J are TRBV2 and TRBJ2-7; D is unclear. CDR1 and CDR2 (germline): SNHLY, FYNNEI. The CDR3 sequence is 13 residues long. V was pared by 2 bases and J by 2 bases, with 7 bases between. CDR3 protein: CASSESPPYEQYF. CDR3 coding DNA: TGTGCCAGCAGTGAATCTCCCCCCTACGAGCAGTACTTC.

The chain joins TRBV4-2 to TRBJ2-1; TRBD2 matches at 14 bases. The junction had 2 bases not matched to a gene; V was cut back by 1 base and J by 0 bases. Germline V gene sequence: CDR1 LGHNA, CDR2 YNFKEQ. The CDR3 spans 18 residues. The CDR3: CASSQVGLAGDSYNEQFF. The CDR3 DNA follows: TGTGCCAGCAGCCAAGTGGGACTAGCGGGGGACTCCTACAATGAGCAGTTCTTC.

The chain carries TRBV2 and TRBJ1-5, with 7 bases aligning to TRBD1. Germline trimming cut 5 bases from V and 0 bases from J; bases unmatched to any gene: 16. CDR1 and CDR2 (germline): SNHLY, FYNNEI. This CDR3 contains 19 residues. DNA of the CDR3: TGTGCCAGCAGTTCATCCGGGACAGTCGCCTCTTATAGCAATCAGCCCCAGCATTTT. The encoded protein is CASSSSGTVASYSNQPQHF.

This chain connects TRBV27 to TRBJ2-2, with 8 nucleotides matching TRBD1. CDR3 length: 12 amino acids. Germline V gene lookup returns CDR1 MNHEY and CDR2 SMNVEV (reference sequence). With 4 bases clipped from V and 9 bases from J, the junction kept 1 base outside the gene matches. CDR3 sequence reads: CASSSGGWELFF. The CDR3 region has the DNA TGTGCCAGCAGTTCAGGGGGCTGGGAGCTGTTTTTT.